The clone carrying this T cell receptor beta chain turned up a few times. What it recognizes is unknown. Measured with immunoSEQ multiplex PCR; TCRdb has only the in-frame clones, and not every one. This sample has 150,000 to 200,000 clones, with about 85% found just once. The entry originates in a study of lymphopenia after photon versus proton radiotherapy. Study-wide results and caveats: Photon-treated patients lost naive T cells and TCR diversity; proton-treated stayed stable. Post-nadir TCR diversity decline inversely tracked overall survival among those who died. Authors raise, but do not show, better survival with proton therapy.

This clonotype was sampled from a man between 50 and 59 years old with gastric cancer. The sample consisted of peripheral blood, taken from a patient treated with photon-based radiotherapy.

This CDR3 is CASSQRVQNTEAFF. The DNA for the CDR3 is TGTGCCAGCAGCCAACGGGTACAGAACACTGAAGCTTTCTTT. This rearrangement joins TRBV4-2 to TRBJ1-1; no clear D. This CDR3 contains 14 residues. The V gene lost 2 bases and the J gene lost 1 base, with 8 bases spanning the gap. Germline V lookup: CDR1 LGHNA, CDR2 YNFKEQ.